This T cell receptor beta chain was profiled in a study of T cell changes during pregnancy in multiple sclerosis. Sequencing used immunoSEQ multiplex PCR; TCRdb keeps in-frame clones, though not all of them. Altogether 50,000 or so clones are present, just over 90% being singletons, with the ten largest covering 0.37%. This CDR3 spans 15 amino acids. The ends were cut back, 1 base at V and 2 bases at J, with 11 bases in the middle. The germline V gene has CDR1 LNHNV and CDR2 YYDKDF (reference sequence). V usage is TRBV15 and J usage is TRBJ1-2; weak D call: TRBD1 (5 bases). The sequences come from CD4+ T cells from peripheral blood mononuclear cells, collected before pregnancy. The receptor was derived from a female donor with multiple sclerosis, enrolled in a pregnancy study. The CDR3 nucleotides are TGTGCCACCAGCAGAGCCCAGGGAACGAACTATGGCTACACCTTC. Its protein is CATSRAQGTNYGYTF.